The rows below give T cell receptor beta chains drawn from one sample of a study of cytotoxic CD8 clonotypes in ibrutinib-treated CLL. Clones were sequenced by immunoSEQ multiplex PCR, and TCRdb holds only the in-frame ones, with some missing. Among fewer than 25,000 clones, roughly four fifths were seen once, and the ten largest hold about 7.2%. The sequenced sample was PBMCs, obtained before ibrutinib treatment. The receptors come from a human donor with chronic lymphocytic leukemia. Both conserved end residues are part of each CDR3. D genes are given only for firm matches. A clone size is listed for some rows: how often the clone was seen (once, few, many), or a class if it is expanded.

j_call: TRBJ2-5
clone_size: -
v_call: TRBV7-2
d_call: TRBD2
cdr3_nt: TGTGCCAGCAGCTTAAGTTGGGGCGGGAGTCAAGAGACCCAGTACTTC
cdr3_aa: CASSLSWGGSQETQYF

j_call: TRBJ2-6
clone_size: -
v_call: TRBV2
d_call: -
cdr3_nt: TGTGCCAGCAGTGTAAACTTCGGGGCCAACGTCCTGACTTTC
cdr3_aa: CASSVNFGANVLTF

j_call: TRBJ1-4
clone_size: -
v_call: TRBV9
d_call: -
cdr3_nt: TGTGCCAGCAGCGCGGACGCAACTAATGAAAAACTGTTTTTT
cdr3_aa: CASSADATNEKLFF

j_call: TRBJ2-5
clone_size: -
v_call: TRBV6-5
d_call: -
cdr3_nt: TGTGCCAGCAGTGTAGTTGTCGTGGGAGAGACCCAGTACTTC
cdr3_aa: CASSVVVVGETQYF

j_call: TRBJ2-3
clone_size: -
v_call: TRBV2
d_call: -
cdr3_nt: TGTGCCAGCACCGTAGCGGAGCTTGGGGATACGCAGTATTTT
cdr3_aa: CASTVAELGDTQYF

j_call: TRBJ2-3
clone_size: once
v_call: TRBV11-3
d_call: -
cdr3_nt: TGTGCCAGCAGCCGGACGAGGCAGTATTTT
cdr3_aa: CASSRTRQYF

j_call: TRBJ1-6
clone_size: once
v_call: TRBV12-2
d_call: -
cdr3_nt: TGTGCAAGTCGCTTAGGGGACTGGGACGGAGACACCCGGGGGGATTCACCCCTCCACTTT
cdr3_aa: CASRLGDWDGDTRGDSPLHF

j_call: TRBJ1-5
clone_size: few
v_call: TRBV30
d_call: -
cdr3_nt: TGTGCCTCAGGACAGCCTAATCAGCCCCAGCATTTT
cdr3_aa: CASGQPNQPQHF

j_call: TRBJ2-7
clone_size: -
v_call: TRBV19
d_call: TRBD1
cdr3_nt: TGTGCCAGTAGTATTGGGACAGGGGGCCACCTAACCTACGAGCAGTACTTC
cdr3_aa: CASSIGTGGHLTYEQYF

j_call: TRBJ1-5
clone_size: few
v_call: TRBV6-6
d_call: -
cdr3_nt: TGTGCCAGCAGTTACAACCAGTACACTGGGCAGCCCCAGCATTTT
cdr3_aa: CASSYNQYTGQPQHF

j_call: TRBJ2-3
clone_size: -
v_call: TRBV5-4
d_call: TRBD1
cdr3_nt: TGTGCCAGCAGCCAGGACAGGGGTGATACGCAGTATTTT
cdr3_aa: CASSQDRGDTQYF

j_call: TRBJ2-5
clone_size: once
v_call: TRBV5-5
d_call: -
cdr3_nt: TGTGCCAGCAGCTCTCCCGGGGGGCCCGGAGAGACCCAGTACTTC
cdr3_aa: CASSSPGGPGETQYF

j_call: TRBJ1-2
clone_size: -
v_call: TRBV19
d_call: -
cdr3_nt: TGTGCCAGTAGTACCGGTGGTGGCGGCTACACCTTC
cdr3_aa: CASSTGGGGYTF

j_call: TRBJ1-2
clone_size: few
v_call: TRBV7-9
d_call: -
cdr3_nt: TGTGCCAGCAGCTTAGAGGGGCCCAGGGGTGGCTACACCTTC
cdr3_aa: CASSLEGPRGGYTF

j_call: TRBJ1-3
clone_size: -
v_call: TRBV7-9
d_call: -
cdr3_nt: TGTGCCAGCAGCCGACAGACAGTCAGCTCTGGAAACACCATATATTTT
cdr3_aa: CASSRQTVSSGNTIYF

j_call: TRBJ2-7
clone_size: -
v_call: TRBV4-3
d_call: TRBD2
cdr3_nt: TGCGCCAGCAGCCAACGGACTAGCGGGAGAGGAAGGTACGAGCAGTACTTC
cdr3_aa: CASSQRTSGRGRYEQYF

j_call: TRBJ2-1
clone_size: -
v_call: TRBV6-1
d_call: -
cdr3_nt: TGTGCCAGCAGTGAAGGGTGGGGCACGGAGCAGTTCTTC
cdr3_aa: CASSEGWGTEQFF

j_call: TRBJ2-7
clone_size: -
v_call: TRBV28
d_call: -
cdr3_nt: TGTGCCAGCAGTTTACCAGGGGCTACCCACGAGCAGTACTTC
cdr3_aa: CASSLPGATHEQYF

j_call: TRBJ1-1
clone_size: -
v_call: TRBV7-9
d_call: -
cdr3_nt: TGTGCCAGCAGATTAAATACGGCGGGCACTGAAGCTTTCTTT
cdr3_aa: CASRLNTAGTEAFF

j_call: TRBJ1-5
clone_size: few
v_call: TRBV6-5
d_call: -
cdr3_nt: TGTGCCAGCAGTTACTCGGGGTTTGGTCAGCCCCAGCATTTT
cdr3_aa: CASSYSGFGQPQHF

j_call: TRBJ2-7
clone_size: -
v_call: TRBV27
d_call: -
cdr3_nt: TGTGCCAGCAGTTTGGCCAACTCCTACGAGCAGTACTTC
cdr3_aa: CASSLANSYEQYF

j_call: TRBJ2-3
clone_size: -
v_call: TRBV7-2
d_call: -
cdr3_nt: TGTGCCAGCAGCCCACCCTCAGATACGCAGTATTTT
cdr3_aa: CASSPPSDTQYF

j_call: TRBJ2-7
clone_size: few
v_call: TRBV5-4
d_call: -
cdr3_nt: TGTGCCAGCAGCTTTAGCTCCTACGAGCAGTACTTC
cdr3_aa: CASSFSSYEQYF

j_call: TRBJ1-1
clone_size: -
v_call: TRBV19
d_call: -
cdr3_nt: TGTGCCAGTAGTATAGATAGGACCCGGACTGAAGCTTTCTTT
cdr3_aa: CASSIDRTRTEAFF

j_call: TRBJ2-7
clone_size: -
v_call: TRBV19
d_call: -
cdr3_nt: TGTGCCAGTAGTATAGGTACTGGACAGAAATCCTACGAGCAGTACTTC
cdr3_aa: CASSIGTGQKSYEQYF

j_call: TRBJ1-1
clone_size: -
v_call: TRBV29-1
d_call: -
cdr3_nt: TGCAGCTTTGGGCCGGTTGGCGGCACTGAAGCTTTCTTT
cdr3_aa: CSFGPVGGTEAFF

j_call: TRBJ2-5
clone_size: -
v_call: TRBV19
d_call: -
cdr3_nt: TGTGCCAGTAGTAAGGAGGGGTCCTTCCAAGAGACCCAGTACTTC
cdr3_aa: CASSKEGSFQETQYF

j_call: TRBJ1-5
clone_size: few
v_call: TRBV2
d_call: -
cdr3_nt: TGTGCCAGCATCGGACAGCCTAATCAGCCCCAGCATTTT
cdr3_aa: CASIGQPNQPQHF

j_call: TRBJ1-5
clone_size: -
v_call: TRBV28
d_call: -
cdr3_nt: TGTGCCAGCAGTTTGGTGGGCAATCAGCCCCAGCATTTT
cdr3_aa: CASSLVGNQPQHF

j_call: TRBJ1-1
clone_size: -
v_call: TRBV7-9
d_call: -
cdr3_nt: TGTGCCAGCAGGGTTACAGGGATAGGGAACACTGAAGCTTTCTTT
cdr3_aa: CASRVTGIGNTEAFF

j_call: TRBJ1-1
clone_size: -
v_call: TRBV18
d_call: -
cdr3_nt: TGTGCCAGCTCACAGCAGGAGAACACTGAAGCTTTCTTT
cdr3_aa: CASSQQENTEAFF

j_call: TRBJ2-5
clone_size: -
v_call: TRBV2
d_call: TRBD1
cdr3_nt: TGTGCCAGCAGCAAAGACAGGGGGCAAGAGACCCAGTACTTC
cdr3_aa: CASSKDRGQETQYF

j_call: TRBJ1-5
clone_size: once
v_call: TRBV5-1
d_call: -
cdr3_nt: TGCGCCAGCAGCTTACTTGGGGAGAGTCAGCCCCAGCATTTT
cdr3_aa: CASSLLGESQPQHF

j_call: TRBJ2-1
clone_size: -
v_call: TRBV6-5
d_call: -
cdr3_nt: TGTGCCAGCAGCCGGGAGCAGGTCAATGAGCAGTTCTTC
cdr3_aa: CASSREQVNEQFF

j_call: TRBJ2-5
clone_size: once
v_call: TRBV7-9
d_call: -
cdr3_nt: TGTGCCAGCAGCGAAAGGGTCGACAGAAGAGACGTCCAAGAGACCCAGTACTTC
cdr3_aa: CASSERVDRRDVQETQYF

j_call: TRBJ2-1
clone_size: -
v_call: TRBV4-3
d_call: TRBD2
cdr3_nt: TGCGCCAGCAGCCAAGGACCTAGCGGGAGTTCTGAGCAGTTCTTC
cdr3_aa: CASSQGPSGSSEQFF

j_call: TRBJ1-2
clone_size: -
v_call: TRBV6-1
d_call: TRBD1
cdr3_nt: TGTGCCAGCAGTGTATCGGGACAGGGAGGTTTTGGCTACACCTTC
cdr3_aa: CASSVSGQGGFGYTF

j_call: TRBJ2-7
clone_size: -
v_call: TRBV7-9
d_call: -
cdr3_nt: TGTGCCAGCAGCCCCCCCGGAGGTTACGAGCAGTACTTC
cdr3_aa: CASSPPGGYEQYF

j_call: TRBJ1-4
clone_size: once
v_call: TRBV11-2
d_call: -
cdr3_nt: TGTGCCAGCAGCTTGGCAGGGATACAAACAACTAATGAAAAACTGTTTTTT
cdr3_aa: CASSLAGIQTTNEKLFF

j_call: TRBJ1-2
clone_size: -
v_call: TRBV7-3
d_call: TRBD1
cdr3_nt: TGTGCCAGCAGCTCGACAGGGGCCGCTTGGGATGGCTACACCTTC
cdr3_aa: CASSSTGAAWDGYTF

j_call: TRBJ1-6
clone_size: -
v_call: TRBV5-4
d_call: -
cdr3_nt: TGTGCCAGCAGCTTTGAGAAGGGAGTTGGCTCACCCCTCCACTTT
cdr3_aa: CASSFEKGVGSPLHF

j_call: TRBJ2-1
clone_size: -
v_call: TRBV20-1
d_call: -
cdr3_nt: TGCAGTGCTCCAGGATACAATGAGCAGTTCTTC
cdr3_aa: CSAPGYNEQFF

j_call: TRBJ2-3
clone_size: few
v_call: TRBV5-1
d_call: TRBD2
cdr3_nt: TGCGCCAGCAGCTTGCCCAGCGGGGGAGCAGATACGCAGTATTTT
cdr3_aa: CASSLPSGGADTQYF

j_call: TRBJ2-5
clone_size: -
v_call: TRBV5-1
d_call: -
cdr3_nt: TGCGCCAGCAGCTTAAGTGGAGGAACTCAAGAGACCCAGTACTTC
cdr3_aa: CASSLSGGTQETQYF

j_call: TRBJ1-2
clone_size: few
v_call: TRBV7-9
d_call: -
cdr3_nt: TGTGCCAGCAGCTCCGGGACAAGGGGATATGGCTACACCTTC
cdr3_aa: CASSSGTRGYGYTF

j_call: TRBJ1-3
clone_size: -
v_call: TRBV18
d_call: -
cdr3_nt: TGTGCCAGCTCACCATCAGGAAACACCATATATTTT
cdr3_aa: CASSPSGNTIYF

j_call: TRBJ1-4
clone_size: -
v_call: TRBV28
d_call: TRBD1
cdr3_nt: TGTGCCAGCAGTTCCAGGGGGCTTGATGAAAAACTGTTTTTT
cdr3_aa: CASSSRGLDEKLFF

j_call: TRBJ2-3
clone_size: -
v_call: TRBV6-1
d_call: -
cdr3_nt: TGTGCCAGCAGTATGAGGGGGGAGAGAGATACGCAGTATTTT
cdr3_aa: CASSMRGERDTQYF

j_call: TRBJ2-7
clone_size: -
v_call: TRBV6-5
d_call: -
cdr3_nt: TGTGCCAGCTCCCTGGGGGAGGCGGGCCGTAAGTACTTC
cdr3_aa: CASSLGEAGRKYF

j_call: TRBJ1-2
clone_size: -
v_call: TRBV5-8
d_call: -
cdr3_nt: TGTGCCAGCAGCTTGGTTGGGGTTTCAGGGGGCTACACCTTC
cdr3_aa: CASSLVGVSGGYTF

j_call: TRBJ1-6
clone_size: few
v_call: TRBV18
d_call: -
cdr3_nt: TGTGCCAGCTCACCCAACAATCGTCCCAATTCACCCCTCCACTTT
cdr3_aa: CASSPNNRPNSPLHF

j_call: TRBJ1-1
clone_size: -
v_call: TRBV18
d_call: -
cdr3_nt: TGTGCCAGCTCACCGGTTAGGGGGGCGAGGGGGAACACTGAAGCTTTCTTT
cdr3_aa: CASSPVRGARGNTEAFF